These 13 T cell receptor beta chains originate from one sample sequenced in a study of radiation and T cells in renal cell carcinoma. Time point of the sample: blood 2 weeks post-SBRT. Treatment reported: 15 Gy SBRT to primary tumor, nephrectomy 4 weeks later. Sequencing used immunoSEQ multiplex PCR; TCRdb keeps in-frame clones, though not all of them. This sample carries more than 150,000 clones, approximately 86% of them seen once, and the ten largest clones take 10% to 15%. The specimen comprised blood, sampled from a patient whose treatment included radiotherapy and nephrectomy. These receptors came from a woman aged 45-59 years with renal cell carcinoma.

This clone was seen a handful of times. The chain uses TRBV7-2 and TRBJ1-5; no reliable D call. Trimming shortened V by 5 bases and J by 0 bases, and 8 bases separated the two germline ends. The CDR3 loop spans 14 amino acids. Germline V lookup: CDR1 SGHTA, CDR2 FQGNSA. CDR3 DNA sequence: TGTGCCAGCAGCAAGGAGCGTAGCAATCAGCCCCAGCATTTT. It specifies CASSKERSNQPQHF.

In its sample, this clone was seen once. The chain joins TRBV13 to TRBJ1-1; D is possibly TRBD1 (5 bases). V gave up 6 bases and J gave up 2 bases, with 19 bases separating them. Germline lookup yields CDR1 PRHDT and CDR2 FYEKMQ (reference sequence). The CDR3 covers 16 residues. CDR3: CASRLRGATANTEAFF. CDR3 nucleotides: TGTGCCAGCAGGCTTAGGGGCGCGACAGCCAACACTGAAGCTTTCTTT. Drawing the rest from reference TRBV13 and TRBJ1-1, the complete variable domain is AAGVIQSPRHLIKEKRETATLKCYPIPRHDTVYWYQQGPGQDPQFLISFYEKMQSDKGSIPDRFSAQQFSDYHSELNMSSLELGDSALYFCASRLRGATANTEAFFGQGTRLTVV.

Here the CDR3 reads CASSPSGNMNTEAFF. DNA for the CDR3: TGTGCCAGCTCACCGTCAGGAAACATGAACACTGAAGCTTTCTTT. This chain joins TRBV18 and TRBJ1-1, with D hard to call. Germline V gives CDR1 KGHSH, CDR2 LQKENI. Trimming pared 3 bases from V and 0 bases from J, leaving 11 bases between. The CDR3 consists of 15 residues.

In this sample, this clone turned up a few times. The V gene is TRBV2, the J gene TRBJ2-7; D is unresolved. Germline V gene sequence: CDR1 SNHLY, CDR2 FYNNEI. V was clipped by 9 bases and J by 2 bases, with 11 bases between them. The CDR3 loop spans 12 amino acids. Here the CDR3 reads CASRTATYEQYF. The DNA for the CDR3 is TGTGCCAGTCGGACGGCTACCTACGAGCAGTACTTC.

This rearrangement joins TRBV5-8 to TRBJ1-6, with TRBD1 identical over 8 bases. The CDR3 extends over 17 amino acids. J gave up 2 bases and V 3 bases, and 7 bases lay outside the gene matches. The germline V gene has CDR1 SGHTS and CDR2 YDEGEE. CDR3 DNA sequence: TGTGCCAGCAGCTACTACAGGGGGGACGCCTATAATTCACCCCTCCACTTT. Translating it yields CASSYYRGDAYNSPLHF.

The chain employs TRBV18 and TRBJ1-1, with TRBD1 matching over 11 bases. The CDR3 length is 17 residues. From germline, CDR1 is KGHSH and CDR2 LQKENI. With 4 bases clipped from V and 6 bases from J, the junction kept 13 bases outside the gene matches. The CDR3 nucleotides read TGTGCCAGCTCACTTGGTGAGTCAGGGACAGGGGGTCCTGAAGCTTTCTTT. As protein: CASSLGESGTGGPEAFF. Combining the CDR3 with reference TRBV18 and TRBJ1-1 gives the whole variable domain NAGVMQNPRHLVRRRGQEARLRCSPMKGHSHVYWYRQLPEEGLKFMVYLQKENIIDESGMPKERFSAEFPKEGPSILRIQQVVRGDSAAYFCASSLGESGTGGPEAFFGQGTRLTVV.

The chain has TRBV5-5 and TRBJ1-5; D is ambiguous. This CDR3 spans 14 amino acids. Germline assignment: CDR1 SGHKS and CDR2 YYEKEE (reference sequence). V lost 2 bases, J lost 3 bases, and 9 bases lay in between. This CDR3 is CASSFEQNNQPQHF. In DNA, the CDR3 is TGTGCCAGCAGCTTTGAACAGAACAATCAGCCCCAGCATTTT.

This clone occurred a few times. J is TRBJ1-2 and V is TRBV7-9; 7 nucleotides align to TRBD1. Germline assignment: CDR1 SEHNR and CDR2 FQNEAQ (reference sequence). The CDR3 consists of 15 residues. Losses at the gene ends were 5 bases for V and 5 bases for J; bases not matched to a gene: 11. CDR3 residues: CASSLDRDRDYGYTF. Written as DNA, the CDR3 is TGTGCCAGCAGCCTAGACCGGGACAGAGATTATGGCTACACCTTC.

V gene TRBV2 combines with J gene TRBJ1-5; D possibly corresponds to TRBD1 (5 bases). The germline V gene encodes CDR1 SNHLY and CDR2 FYNNEI. Between the trimmed V and J ends, which lost 9 bases and 0 bases, there was a span of 12 bases. This CDR3 region has 14 residues. CDR3 amino acids: CASSQGYSNQPQHF. The CDR3 coding sequence is TGTGCCAGTTCTCAGGGATATAGCAATCAGCCCCAGCATTTT.

The chain has TRBV12-5 and TRBJ2-1; no clear D. The ends were cut back, 0 bases at V and 6 bases at J, with 9 bases in the middle. The CDR3 extends over 14 amino acids. Germline V gene sequence: CDR1 LGHNT, CDR2 FRNRAP. The CDR3 nucleotides read TGTGCTAGTGGTTTGGTAGGCAGAACCAATGAGCAGTTCTTC. Protein product: CASGLVGRTNEQFF.

The J gene is TRBJ2-6, the V gene TRBV9, with D possibly being TRBD1 (6 bases). This CDR3 spans 18 amino acids. Trimming removed 3 bases at V and 4 bases at J, with 20 bases between. Germline-derived CDR1 and CDR2 are SGDLS and YYNGEE. The CDR3 region is CASSAGTFRQGGANVLTF. The CDR3 DNA reads TGTGCCAGCAGCGCCGGGACATTCCGCCAGGGAGGGGCCAACGTCCTGACTTTC. Looking up the rest from reference TRBV9 and TRBJ2-6 gives the full variable domain: DSGVTQTPKHLITATGQRVTLRCSPRSGDLSVYWYQQSLDQGLQFLIQYYNGEERAKGNILERFSAQQFPDLHSELNLSSLELGDSALYFCASSAGTFRQGGANVLTFGAGSRLTVL.

CDR3 nucleotide sequence: TGTGCCAGTAGAGGACAGGGTTGGACTAATGAAAAACTGTTTTTT. Its protein is CASRGQGWTNEKLFF. The chain is built from TRBV19 and TRBJ1-4; 8 bases fit TRBD1. From germline, CDR1 is LNHDA and CDR2 SQIVND (reference sequence). This CDR3 spans 15 amino acids. Trimming at V came to 6 bases and at J to 2 bases, leaving 5 bases not matched to a gene.

The chain has TRBV5-1 and TRBJ2-6; 8 bases agree with TRBD1. Germline V gives CDR1 SGHRS, CDR2 YFSETQ. This CDR3 region has 18 residues. Trimming at V came to 2 bases and at J to 1 base, leaving 8 bases not matched to a gene. The CDR3 protein is CASSFTGQETSGANVLTF. CDR3 DNA sequence: TGCGCCAGCAGCTTTACGGGACAGGAGACTTCTGGGGCCAACGTCCTGACTTTC.